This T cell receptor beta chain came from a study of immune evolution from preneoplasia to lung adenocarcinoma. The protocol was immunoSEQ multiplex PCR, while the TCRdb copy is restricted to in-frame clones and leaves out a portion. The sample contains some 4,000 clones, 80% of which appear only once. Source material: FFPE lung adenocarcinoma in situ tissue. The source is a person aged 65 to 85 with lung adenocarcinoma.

This chain's CDR3 is CASSLSYGTNYGYTF. CDR3 nucleotides: TGTGCCAGCAGTTTATCATACGGGACCAACTATGGCTACACCTTC. V gene TRBV28 combines with J gene TRBJ1-2, with D tentatively TRBD1 (5 bases). Germline loops: CDR1 MDHEN, CDR2 SYDVKM. Trimming took 1 base from V and 2 from J, leaving 11 bases between them. The CDR3 runs to 15 residues.